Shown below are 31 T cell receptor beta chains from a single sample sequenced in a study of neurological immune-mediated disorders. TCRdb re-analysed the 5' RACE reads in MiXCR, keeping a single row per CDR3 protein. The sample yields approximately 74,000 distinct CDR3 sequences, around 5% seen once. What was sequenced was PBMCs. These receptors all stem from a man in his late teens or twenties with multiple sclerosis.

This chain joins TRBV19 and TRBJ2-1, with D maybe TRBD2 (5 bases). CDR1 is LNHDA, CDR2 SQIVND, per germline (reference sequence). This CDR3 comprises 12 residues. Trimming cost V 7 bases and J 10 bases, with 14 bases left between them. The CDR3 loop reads CASNMIAWEQFF. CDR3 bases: TGTGCCAGTAATATGATAGCGTGGGAGCAGTTCTTC.

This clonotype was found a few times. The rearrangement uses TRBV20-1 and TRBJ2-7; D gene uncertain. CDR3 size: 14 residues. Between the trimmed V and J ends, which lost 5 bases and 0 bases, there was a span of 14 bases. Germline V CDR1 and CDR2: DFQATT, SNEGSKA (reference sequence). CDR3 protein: CSALQLVSSYEQYF. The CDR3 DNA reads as TGCAGTGCTTTGCAGCTGGTCTCCTCCTACGAGCAGTACTTC.

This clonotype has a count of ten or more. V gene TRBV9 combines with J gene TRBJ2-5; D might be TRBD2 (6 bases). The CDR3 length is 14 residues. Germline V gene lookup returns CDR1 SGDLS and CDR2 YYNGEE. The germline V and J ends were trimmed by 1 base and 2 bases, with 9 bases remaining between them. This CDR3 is CASSVWAGQETQYF. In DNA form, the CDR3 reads TGTGCCAGCAGCGTATGGGCGGGACAAGAGACCCAGTACTTC.

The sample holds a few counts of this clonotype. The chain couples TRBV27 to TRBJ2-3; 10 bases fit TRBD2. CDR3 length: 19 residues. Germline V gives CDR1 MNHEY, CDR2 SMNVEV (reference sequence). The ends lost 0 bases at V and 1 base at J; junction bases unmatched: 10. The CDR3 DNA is TGTGCCAGCAGTTTATCGGGGGGACTAGCGAGGACCCGCACAGATACGCAGTATTTT. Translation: CASSLSGGLARTRTDTQYF.

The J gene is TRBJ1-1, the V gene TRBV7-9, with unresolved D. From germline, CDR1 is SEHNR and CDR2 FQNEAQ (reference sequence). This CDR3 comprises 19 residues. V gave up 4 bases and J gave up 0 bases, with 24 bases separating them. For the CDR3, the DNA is TGTGCCAGCAGCTCAATCCCCTCGCTTAACCGGGAGTTGAACACTGAAGCTTTCTTT. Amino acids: CASSSIPSLNRELNTEAFF.

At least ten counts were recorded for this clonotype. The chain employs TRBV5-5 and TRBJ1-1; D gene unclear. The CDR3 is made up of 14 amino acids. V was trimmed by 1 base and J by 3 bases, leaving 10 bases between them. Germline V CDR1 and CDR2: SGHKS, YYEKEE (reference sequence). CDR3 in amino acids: CASSLWERDTEAFF. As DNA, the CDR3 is TGTGCCAGCAGCTTGTGGGAACGGGACACTGAAGCTTTCTTT.

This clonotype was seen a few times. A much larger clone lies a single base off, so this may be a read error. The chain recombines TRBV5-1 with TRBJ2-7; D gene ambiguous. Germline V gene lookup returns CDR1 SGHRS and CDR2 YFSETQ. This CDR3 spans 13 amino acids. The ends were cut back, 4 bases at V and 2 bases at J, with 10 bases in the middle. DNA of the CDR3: TGCGCCAGCAGCGTGGAAAGAGCCTACGAGCAGTACTTC. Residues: CASSVERAYEQYF.

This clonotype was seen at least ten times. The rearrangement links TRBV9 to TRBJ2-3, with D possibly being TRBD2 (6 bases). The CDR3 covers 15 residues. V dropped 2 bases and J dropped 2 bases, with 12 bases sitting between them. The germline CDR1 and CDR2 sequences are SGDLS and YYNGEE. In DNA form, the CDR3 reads TGTGCCAGCAGCGTGTCCGGACTACCCACAGATACGCAGTATTTT. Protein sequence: CASSVSGLPTDTQYF.

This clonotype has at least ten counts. This CDR3 is CSARTGGADTQYF. In nucleotides, the CDR3 is TGCAGTGCTAGGACTGGGGGCGCAGATACGCAGTATTTT. The V call is TRBV20-1, the J call TRBJ2-3; D may be TRBD1 (6 bases). CDR1 and CDR2 (germline): DFQATT, SNEGSKA (reference sequence). Trimming pared 3 bases from V and 4 bases from J, leaving 11 bases between. This CDR3 spans 13 amino acids.

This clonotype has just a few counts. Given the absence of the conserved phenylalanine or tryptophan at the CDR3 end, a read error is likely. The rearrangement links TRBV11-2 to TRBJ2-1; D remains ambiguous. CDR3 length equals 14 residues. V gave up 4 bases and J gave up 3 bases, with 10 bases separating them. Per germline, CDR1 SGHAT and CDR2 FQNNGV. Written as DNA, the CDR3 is TGTGCCAGCAGCTCACTTCGGTTCTACAATGAGCAGTTCAAC. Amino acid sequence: CASSSLRFYNEQFN.

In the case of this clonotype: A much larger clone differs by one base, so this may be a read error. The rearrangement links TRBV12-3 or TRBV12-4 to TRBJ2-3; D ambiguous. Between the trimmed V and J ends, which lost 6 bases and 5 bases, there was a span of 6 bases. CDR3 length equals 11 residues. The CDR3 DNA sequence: TGTGCCAGCAGACCCCGAGATACGCAGTATTTT. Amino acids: CASRPRDTQYF.

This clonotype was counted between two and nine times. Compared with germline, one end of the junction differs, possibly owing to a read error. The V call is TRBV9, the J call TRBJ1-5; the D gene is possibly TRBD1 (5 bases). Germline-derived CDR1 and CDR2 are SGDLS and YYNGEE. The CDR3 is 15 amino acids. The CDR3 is CASSVGLGVGQPQNF. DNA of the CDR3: TGTGCCAGCAGCGTAGGGCTGGGGGTAGGGCAGCCCCAGAATTTT.

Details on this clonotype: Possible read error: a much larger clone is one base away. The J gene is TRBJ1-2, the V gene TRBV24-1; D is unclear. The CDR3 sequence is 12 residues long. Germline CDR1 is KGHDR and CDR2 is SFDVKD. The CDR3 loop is CATSPGGYSYTF. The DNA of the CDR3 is TGTGCCACCAGTCCCGGCGGCTATAGCTACACCTTC.

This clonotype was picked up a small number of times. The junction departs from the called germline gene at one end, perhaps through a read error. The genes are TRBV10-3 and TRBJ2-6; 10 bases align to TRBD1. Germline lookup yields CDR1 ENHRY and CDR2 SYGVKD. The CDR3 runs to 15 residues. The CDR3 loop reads CAIRDRGAGAKVLTF. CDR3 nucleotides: TGTGCCATCAGGGACAGGGGGGCTGGGGCCAAAGTCCTGACTTTC.

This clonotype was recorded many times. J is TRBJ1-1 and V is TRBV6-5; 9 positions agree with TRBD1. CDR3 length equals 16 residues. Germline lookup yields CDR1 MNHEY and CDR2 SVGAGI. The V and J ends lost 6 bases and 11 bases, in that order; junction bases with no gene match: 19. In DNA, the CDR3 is TGTGCCAGCAGAACAAACAGGGGGCGGTTTCTCCCCTGGGCTTTCTTT. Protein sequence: CASRTNRGRFLPWAFF.

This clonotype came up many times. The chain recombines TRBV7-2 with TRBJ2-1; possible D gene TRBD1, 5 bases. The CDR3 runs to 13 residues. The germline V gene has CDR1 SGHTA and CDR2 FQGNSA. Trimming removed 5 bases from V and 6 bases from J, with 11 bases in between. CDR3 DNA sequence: TGTGCCAGCAGCCCAGGGCCCCTCAATGAGCAGTTCTTC. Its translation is CASSPGPLNEQFF.

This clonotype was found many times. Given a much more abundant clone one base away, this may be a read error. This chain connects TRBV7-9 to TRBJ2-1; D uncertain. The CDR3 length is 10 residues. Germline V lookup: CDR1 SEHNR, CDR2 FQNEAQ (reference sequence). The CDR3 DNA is TGTGCCAGAAGCTCTAATGAGCAGTTCTTC. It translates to CARSSNEQFF.

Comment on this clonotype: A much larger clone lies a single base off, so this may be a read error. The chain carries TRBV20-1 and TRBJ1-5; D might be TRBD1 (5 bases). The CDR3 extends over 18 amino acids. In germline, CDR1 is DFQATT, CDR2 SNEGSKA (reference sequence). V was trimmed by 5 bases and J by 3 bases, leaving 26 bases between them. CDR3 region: CSARELWGVVPDNQPQHF. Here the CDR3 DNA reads TGCAGTGCTCGGGAATTGTGGGGGGTGGTTCCCGACAATCAGCCCCAGCATTTT.

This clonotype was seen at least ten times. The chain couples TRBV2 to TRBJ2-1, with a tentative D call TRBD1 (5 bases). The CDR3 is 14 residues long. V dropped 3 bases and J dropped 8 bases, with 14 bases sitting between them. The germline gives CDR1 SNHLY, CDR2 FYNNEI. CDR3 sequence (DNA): TGTGCCAGCAGTGACCGGCAGGGTGGGGATGAGCAGTTCTTC. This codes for CASSDRQGGDEQFF.

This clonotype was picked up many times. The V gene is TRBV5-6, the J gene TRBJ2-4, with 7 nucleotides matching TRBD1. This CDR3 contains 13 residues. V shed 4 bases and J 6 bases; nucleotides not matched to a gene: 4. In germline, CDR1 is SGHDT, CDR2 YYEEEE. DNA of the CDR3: TGTGCCAGCAGCCGGGACAGCCGAAACATTCAGTACTTC. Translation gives CASSRDSRNIQYF.

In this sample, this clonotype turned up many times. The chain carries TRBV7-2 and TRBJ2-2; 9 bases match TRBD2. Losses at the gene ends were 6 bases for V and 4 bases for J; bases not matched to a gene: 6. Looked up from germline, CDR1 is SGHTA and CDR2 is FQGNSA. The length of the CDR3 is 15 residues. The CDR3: CASRLGLATTGELFF. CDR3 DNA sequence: TGTGCCAGCAGACTCGGACTAGCGACCACCGGGGAGCTGTTTTTT.

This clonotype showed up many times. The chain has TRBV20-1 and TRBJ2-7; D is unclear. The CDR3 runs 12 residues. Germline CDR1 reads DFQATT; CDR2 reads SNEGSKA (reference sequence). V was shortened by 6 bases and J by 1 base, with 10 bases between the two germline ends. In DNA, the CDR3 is TGCAGTGCCCTAATAGGGTCCTACGAGCAGTACTTC. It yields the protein CSALIGSYEQYF.

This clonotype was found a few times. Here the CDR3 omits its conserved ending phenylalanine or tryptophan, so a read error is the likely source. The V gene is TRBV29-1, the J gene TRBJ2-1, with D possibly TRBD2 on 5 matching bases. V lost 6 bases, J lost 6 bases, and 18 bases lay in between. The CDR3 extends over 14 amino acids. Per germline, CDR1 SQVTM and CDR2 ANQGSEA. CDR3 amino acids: CSVVRWGSGNEQFN. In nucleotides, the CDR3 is TGCAGCGTGGTCAGGTGGGGAAGCGGCAATGAGCAGTTCAAC.

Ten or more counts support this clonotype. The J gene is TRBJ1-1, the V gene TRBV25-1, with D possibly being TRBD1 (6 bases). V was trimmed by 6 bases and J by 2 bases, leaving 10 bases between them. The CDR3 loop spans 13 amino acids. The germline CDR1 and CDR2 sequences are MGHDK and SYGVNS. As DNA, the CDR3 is TGTGCCAGCAGGAGGGGGGGAAACACTGAAGCTTTCTTT. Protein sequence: CASRRGGNTEAFF.

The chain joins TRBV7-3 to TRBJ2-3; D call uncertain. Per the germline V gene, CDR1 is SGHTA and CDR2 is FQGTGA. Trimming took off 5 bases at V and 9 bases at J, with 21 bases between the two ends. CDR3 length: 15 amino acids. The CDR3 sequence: CASSLKGTFEKTQYF. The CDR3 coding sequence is TGTGCCAGCAGCCTAAAGGGAACCTTTGAGAAAACGCAGTATTTT. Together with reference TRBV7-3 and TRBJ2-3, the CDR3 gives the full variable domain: GAGVSQTPSNKVTEKGKYVELRCDPISGHTALYWYRQSLGQGPEFLIYFQGTGAADDSGLPNDRFFAVRPEGSVSTLKIQRTERGDSAVYLCASSLKGTFEKTQYFGPGTRLTVL.

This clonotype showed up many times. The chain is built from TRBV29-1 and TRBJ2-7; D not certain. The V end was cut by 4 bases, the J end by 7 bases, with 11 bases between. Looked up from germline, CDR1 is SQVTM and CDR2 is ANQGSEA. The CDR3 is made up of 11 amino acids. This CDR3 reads CSVGSRLEQYF. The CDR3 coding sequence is TGCAGCGTTGGAAGTCGGCTGGAGCAGTACTTC.

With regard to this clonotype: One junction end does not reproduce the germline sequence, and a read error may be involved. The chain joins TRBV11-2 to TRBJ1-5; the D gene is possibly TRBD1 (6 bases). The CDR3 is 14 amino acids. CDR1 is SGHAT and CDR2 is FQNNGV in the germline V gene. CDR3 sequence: CASSHRDSNQPQNF. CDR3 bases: TGTGCCAGCAGCCACAGGGATAGCAATCAGCCCCAGAATTTT.

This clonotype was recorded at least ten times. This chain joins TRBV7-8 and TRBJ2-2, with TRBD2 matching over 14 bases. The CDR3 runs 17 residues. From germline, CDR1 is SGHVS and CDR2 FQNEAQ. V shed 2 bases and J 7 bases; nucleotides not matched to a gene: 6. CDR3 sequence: CASSLLGLAGEVGELFF. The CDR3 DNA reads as TGTGCCAGCAGCTTATTGGGACTAGCGGGAGAAGTCGGGGAGCTGTTTTTT.

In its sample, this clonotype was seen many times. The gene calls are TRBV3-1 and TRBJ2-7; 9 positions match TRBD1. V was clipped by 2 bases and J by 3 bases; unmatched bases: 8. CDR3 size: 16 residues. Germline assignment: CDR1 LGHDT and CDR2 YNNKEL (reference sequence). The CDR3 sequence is CASSQSSGQGGYEQYF. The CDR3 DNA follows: TGTGCCAGCAGCCAATCCTCGGGACAGGGAGGCTACGAGCAGTACTTC.

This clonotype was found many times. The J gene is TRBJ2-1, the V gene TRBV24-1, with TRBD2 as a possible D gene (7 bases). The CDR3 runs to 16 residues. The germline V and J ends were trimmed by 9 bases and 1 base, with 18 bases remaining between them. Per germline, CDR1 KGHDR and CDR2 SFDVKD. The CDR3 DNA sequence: TGTGCCACCGGGGGGGGCAGGGGCAGATCCTACAATGAGCAGTTCTTC. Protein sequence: CATGGGRGRSYNEQFF.

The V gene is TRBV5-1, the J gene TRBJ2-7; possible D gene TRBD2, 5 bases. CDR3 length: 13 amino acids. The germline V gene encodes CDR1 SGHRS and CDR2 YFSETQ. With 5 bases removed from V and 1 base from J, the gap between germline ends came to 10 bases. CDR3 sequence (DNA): TGCGCCAGCAGTTACGGACTTTCCTACGAGCAGTACTTC. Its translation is CASSYGLSYEQYF.